These 8 T cell receptor beta chains share one sample of origin, sequenced in a study of T cells in localized non-small cell lung cancer. Profiling relied on immunoSEQ multiplex PCR, and the TCRdb table lists in-frame clones only, not all of them. The profile covers tens of thousands of clones, with around 86% appearing a single time and roughly 21% taken by the ten largest. Sample: peripheral blood, taken before any cancer treatment. These TCRs come from a female donor over 55 with stage II squamous cell lung carcinoma.

J is TRBJ1-5 and V is TRBV23-1; 9 positions agree with TRBD1. TRBV23-1 is assigned to the ORF class and has an uncertain function. Unmatched junction bases numbered 9, after V lost 2 bases and J lost 1 base. The CDR3 runs 18 residues. The CDR3 is CASSQPGQGIWSNQPQHF. The CDR3 region has the DNA TGCGCCAGCAGTCAACCGGGACAGGGAATCTGGAGCAATCAGCCCCAGCATTTT.

The chain links TRBV14 to TRBJ1-2, with D unclear. The V end lost 0 bases, the J end lost 7 bases, and 12 bases lay between the germline ends. The V gene's germline CDR1 is SGHDN and CDR2 FVKESK. CDR3 length: 14 amino acids. CDR3: CASSQDLQWGGYTF. The CDR3 coding sequence is TGTGCCAGCAGCCAAGATCTGCAGTGGGGTGGCTACACCTTC.

The chain employs TRBV6-5 and TRBJ2-3; D remains ambiguous. Trimming left V 3 bases short and J 1 base short, with 11 bases between. Per germline, CDR1 MNHEY and CDR2 SVGAGI. This CDR3 comprises 15 residues. The CDR3: CASSYAVGRTDTQYF. As DNA, the CDR3 is TGTGCCAGCAGTTATGCGGTGGGTCGCACAGATACGCAGTATTTT.

The chain has TRBV6-1 and TRBJ1-2; the D gene is possibly TRBD1 (5 bases). Trimming took off 10 bases at V and 4 bases at J, with 19 bases between the two ends. Looked up from germline, CDR1 is MNHNS and CDR2 is SASEGT. CDR3 length equals 14 residues. CDR3 DNA: TGTGCCACTATGTTTGGGACGGAGGGCTATGGCTACACCTTC. It codes for CATMFGTEGYGYTF.

This rearrangement joins TRBV6-1 to TRBJ2-7, with TRBD1 matching 7 bases. V shed 2 bases and J 2 bases; nucleotides not matched to a gene: 6. Germline loops: CDR1 MNHNS, CDR2 SASEGT. The CDR3 consists of 15 residues. In DNA form, the CDR3 reads TGTGCCAGCAGTGAAACCACAGGGGCACCCTACGAGCAGTACTTC. Translation gives CASSETTGAPYEQYF.

This rearrangement joins TRBV6-5 to TRBJ1-1; D is ambiguous. The length of the CDR3 is 14 residues. With 5 bases removed from V and 0 bases from J, the gap between germline ends came to 10 bases. Germline loops: CDR1 MNHEY, CDR2 SVGAGI. Here the CDR3 DNA reads TGTGCCAGCAGTGGTCTAGACTTGAACACTGAAGCTTTCTTT. It yields the protein CASSGLDLNTEAFF.

The chain combines TRBV6-5 with TRBJ2-7; D ambiguous. CDR1 and CDR2 from the germline V gene are MNHEY and SVGAGI. This CDR3 comprises 13 residues. With 4 bases removed from V and 1 base from J, the gap between germline ends came to 8 bases. The CDR3 coding sequence is TGTGCCAGCAGTTCGGAATTATCCTACGAGCAGTACTTC. This translates into CASSSELSYEQYF.

This chain joins TRBV7-2 and TRBJ2-7; tentatively, D is TRBD1 (6 bases). The CDR3 sequence is 14 residues long. In germline, CDR1 is SGHTA, CDR2 FQGNSA. V dropped 3 bases and J dropped 7 bases, with 16 bases sitting between them. CDR3 protein: CASSFRGQAGEQYF. In DNA, the CDR3 is TGTGCCAGCAGCTTCAGGGGCCAGGCTGGAGAGCAGTACTTC.